What follows are 11 T cell receptor beta chains derived from one specimen sequenced in a study of molecular identifiers for immune sequencing clone quantification. TCRdb re-called the PCR reads with MiXCR, one entry per CDR3 protein. The table includes hundreds of thousands of distinct CDR3 sequences, 25% detected once. Source material: naive CD8+ T cells from blood, with Jurkat cell RNA spiked in. Documented subset: FACS-sorted CD8+CD4-CCR7+CD45RA+ naive T cells. The receptor set was obtained from a human donor in good health. Some libraries in this study had Jurkat cell RNA spiked in.

Comment on this clonotype: This could be a read error, since a much larger clone is one nucleotide away. This sequence joins TRBV7-9 and TRBJ2-2; possibly TRBD2 for D (5 bases). Germline V lookup: CDR1 SEHNR, CDR2 FQNEAQ (reference sequence). The CDR3 covers 13 residues. For the CDR3, the DNA is TGTGCCAGCAGCTTTACTTCTTCCGGGGAGCCGTTTTTT. Translated: CASSFTSSGEPFF. Full variable domain (missing parts from reference TRBV7-9 and TRBJ2-2): DTGVSQNPRHKITKRGQNVTFRCDPISEHNRLYWYRQTLGQGPEFLTYFQNEAQLEKSRLLSDRFSAERPKGSFSTLEIQRTEQGDSAMYLCASSFTSSGEPFFGEGSRLTVL.

The chain uses TRBV28 and TRBJ2-3; D unresolved. The better agreement between TRBJ1-5 and the DNA end casts doubt on the J call. Germline values: CDR1 MDHEN, CDR2 SYDVKM. The CDR3 totals 16 residues. CDR3 nucleotides: TGTGCCAGCTACGGCGGGGAGCGGGAGCGTACAGATACGCAGCATTTT. This gives the protein CASYGGERERTDTQHF.

Notes on this clonotype: A read error may account for a junction end that differs from germline. The V gene is TRBV24-1, the J gene TRBJ2-5; TRBD1 matches at 10 bases. This CDR3 contains 17 residues. Per the germline V gene, CDR1 is KGHDR and CDR2 is SFDVKD. The CDR3 is CASSAFPGQGVEETQYF. The CDR3 bases are TGTGCCTCCAGTGCCTTCCCAGGACAGGGGGTCGAAGAGACCCAGTACTTC.

The chain recombines TRBV4-1 with TRBJ2-5; D is perhaps TRBD2 (6 bases). This CDR3 is built from 15 residues. With 2 bases removed from V and 4 bases from J, the gap between germline ends came to 14 bases. Per the germline V gene, CDR1 is MGHRA and CDR2 is YSYEKL. CDR3: CASSQIIAEAETQYF. CDR3 coding DNA: TGCGCCAGCAGCCAAATAATAGCGGAGGCAGAGACCCAGTACTTC.

The chain joins TRBV4-3 to TRBJ2-5; TRBD2 matches at 13 bases. Germline CDR1 reads LGHNA; CDR2 reads YSLEER. The CDR3 contains 15 residues. The V segment lost 5 bases and the J segment 4 bases; nucleotides outside the gene matches: 4. In nucleotides, the CDR3 is TGCGCCAGCAGCGAACGGACTAGCGGGGGAGAGACCCAGTACTTC. Translation: CASSERTSGGETQYF.

This clonotype showed up many times. The chain couples TRBV6-6 to TRBJ2-3, with no clear D. CDR3 length equals 13 residues. Germline V gives CDR1 MNHNY, CDR2 SVGAGI (reference sequence). V gave up 5 bases and J gave up 1 base, with 7 bases separating them. This CDR3 reads CASSAARTDTQYF. CDR3 sequence (DNA): TGTGCCAGCAGTGCGGCCCGCACAGATACGCAGTATTTT.

Concerning this clonotype: One base away lies a much larger clone, so this may be a sequencing read error. The V and J genes are TRBV7-9 and TRBJ1-1; maybe TRBD1 (5 bases). Germline values: CDR1 SEHNR, CDR2 FQNEAQ (reference sequence). Between the trimmed V and J ends, which lost 1 base and 5 bases, there was a span of 17 bases. The CDR3 covers 16 residues. The CDR3 DNA reads TGTGCCAGCAGCTTAGTCCCGGGGACGCTGGGAACTGAAGCTTTCTTT. Its translation is CASSLVPGTLGTEAFF.

Turning to this clonotype: This may arise from a read error, as a much more abundant clone is one base away. The chain carries TRBV29-1 and TRBJ1-1; no firm D call. The CDR3 covers 14 residues. Trimming removed 3 bases from V and 5 bases from J, with 16 bases in between. Germline V gene data show CDR1 as SQVTM and CDR2 as ANQGSEA. The CDR3 coding sequence is TGCAGCGTTGAGGGAAAGGGCAGTCGGACTGAAGCTTTCTTT. It yields the protein CSVEGKGSRTEAFF. The complete variable domain, with remaining parts taken from reference TRBV29-1 and TRBJ1-1, reads SAVISQKPSRDICQRGTSLTIQCQVDSQVTMMFWYRQQPGQSLTLIATANQGSEATYESGFVIDKFPISRPNLTFSTLTVSNMSPEDSSIYLCSVEGKGSRTEAFFGQGTRLTVV.

The chain is built from TRBV7-6 and TRBJ2-3, with 9 bases matching TRBD2. With 2 bases clipped from V and 4 bases from J, the junction kept 13 bases outside the gene matches. The germline gives CDR1 SGHVS, CDR2 FNYEAQ. The CDR3 extends over 18 amino acids. CDR3 nucleotide sequence: TGTGCCAGCAGCTTAACGGCCGGGGCGGGGGGGCCGGCAGATACGCAGTATTTT. This encodes CASSLTAGAGGPADTQYF.

This clonotype has just a few counts. The V gene is TRBV6-1, the J gene TRBJ2-2; 8 nucleotides line up with TRBD2. Germline CDR1 MNHNS, CDR2 SASEGT. V was pared by 7 bases and J by 3 bases, with 7 bases of the junction left unmatched. This CDR3 spans 15 amino acids. The chain's CDR3 is CASILGLEDTGELFF. CDR3 in DNA: TGTGCCAGCATCTTGGGACTAGAGGACACCGGGGAGCTGTTTTTT.

This clonotype was counted at least ten times. The chain carries TRBV20-1 and TRBJ2-7, with TRBD1 identical over 7 bases. V gave up 3 bases and J gave up 1 base; unmatched junction bases: 3. The germline gives CDR1 DFQATT, CDR2 SNEGSKA (reference sequence). The CDR3 runs 13 residues. The CDR3 protein is CSARGDSSYEQYF. In nucleotides, the CDR3 is TGCAGTGCTAGGGGGGACAGTTCCTACGAGCAGTACTTC.